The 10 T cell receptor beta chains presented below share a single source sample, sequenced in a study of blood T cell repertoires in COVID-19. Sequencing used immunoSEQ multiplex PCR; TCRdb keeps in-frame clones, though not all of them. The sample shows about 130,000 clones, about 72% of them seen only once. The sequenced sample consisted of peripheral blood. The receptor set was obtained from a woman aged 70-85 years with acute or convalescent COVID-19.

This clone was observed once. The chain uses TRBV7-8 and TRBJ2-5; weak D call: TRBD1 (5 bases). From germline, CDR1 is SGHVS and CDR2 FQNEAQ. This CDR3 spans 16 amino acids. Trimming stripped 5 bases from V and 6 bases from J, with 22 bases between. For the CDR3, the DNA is TGTGCCAGCAGCCTCACCCCCCAAACCAGGGCGAAGACCCAGTACTTC. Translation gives CASSLTPQTRAKTQYF.

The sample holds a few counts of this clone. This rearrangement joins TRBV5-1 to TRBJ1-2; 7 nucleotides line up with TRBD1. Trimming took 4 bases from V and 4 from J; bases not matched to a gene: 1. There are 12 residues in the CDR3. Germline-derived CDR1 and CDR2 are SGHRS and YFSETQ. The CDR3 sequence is CASSGDSYGYTF. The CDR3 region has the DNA TGCGCCAGCAGCGGGGACAGCTATGGCTACACCTTC.

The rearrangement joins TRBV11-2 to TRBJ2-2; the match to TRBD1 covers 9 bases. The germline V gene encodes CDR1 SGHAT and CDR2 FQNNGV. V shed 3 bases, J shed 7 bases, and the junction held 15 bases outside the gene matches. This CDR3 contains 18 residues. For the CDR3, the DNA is TGTGCCAGCAGCTTCATTTACTGGGACAGGGTCCGTGGCGGGGAGCTGTTTTTT. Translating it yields CASSFIYWDRVRGGELFF.

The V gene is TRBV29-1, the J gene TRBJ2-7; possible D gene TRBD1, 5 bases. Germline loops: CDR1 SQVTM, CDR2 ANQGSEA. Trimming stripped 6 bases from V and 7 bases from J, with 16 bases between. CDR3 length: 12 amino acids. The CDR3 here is CSVEPTAGEQYF. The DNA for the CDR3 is TGCAGCGTGGAACCGACAGCCGGAGAGCAGTACTTC.

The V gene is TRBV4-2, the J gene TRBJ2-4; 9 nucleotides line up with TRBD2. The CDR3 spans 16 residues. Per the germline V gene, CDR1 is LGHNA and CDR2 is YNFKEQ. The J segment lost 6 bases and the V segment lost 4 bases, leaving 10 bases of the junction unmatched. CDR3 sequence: CASSPRTSVNTNIQYF. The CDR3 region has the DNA TGTGCCAGCAGCCCACGGACTAGCGTTAACACAAACATTCAGTACTTC.

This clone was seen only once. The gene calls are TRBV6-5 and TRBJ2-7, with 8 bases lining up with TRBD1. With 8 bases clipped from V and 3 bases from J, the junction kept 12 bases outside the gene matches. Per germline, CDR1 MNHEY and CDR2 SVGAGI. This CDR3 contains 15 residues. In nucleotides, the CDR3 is TGTGCCAGCTCCGGCAGGGGGCTGAAGGACTACGAGCAGTACTTC. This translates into CASSGRGLKDYEQYF.

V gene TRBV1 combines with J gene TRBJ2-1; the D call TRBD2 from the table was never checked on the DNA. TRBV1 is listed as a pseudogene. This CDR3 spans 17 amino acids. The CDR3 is CTSMPRTTANTYNEQFF. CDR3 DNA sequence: TGCACCAGCATGCCCCGGACTACCGCAAATACCTACAATGAGCAGTTCTTC.

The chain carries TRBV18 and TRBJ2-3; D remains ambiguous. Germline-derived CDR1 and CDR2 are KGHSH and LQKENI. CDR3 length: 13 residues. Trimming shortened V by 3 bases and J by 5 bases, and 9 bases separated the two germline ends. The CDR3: CASSPRSGDTQYF. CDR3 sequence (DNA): TGTGCCAGCTCACCCAGGTCCGGAGATACGCAGTATTTT.

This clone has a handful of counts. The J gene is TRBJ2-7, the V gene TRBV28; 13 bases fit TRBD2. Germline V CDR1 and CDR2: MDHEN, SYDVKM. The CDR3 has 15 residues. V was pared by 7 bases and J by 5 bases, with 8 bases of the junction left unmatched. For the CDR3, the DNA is TGTGCCAGCACGGAGACTAGCGGGAGGAAGAACGAGCAGTACTTC. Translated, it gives CASTETSGRKNEQYF. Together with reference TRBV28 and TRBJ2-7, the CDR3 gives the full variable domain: DVKVTQSSRYLVKRTGEKVFLECVQDMDHENMFWYRQDPGLGLRLIYFSYDVKMKEKGDIPEGYSVSREKKERFSLILESASTNQTSMYLCASTETSGRKNEQYFGPGTRLTVT.

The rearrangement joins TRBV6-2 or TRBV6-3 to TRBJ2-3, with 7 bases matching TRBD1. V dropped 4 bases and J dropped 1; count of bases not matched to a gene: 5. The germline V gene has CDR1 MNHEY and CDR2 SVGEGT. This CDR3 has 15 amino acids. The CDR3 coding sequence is TGTGCCAGCAGTTCACAGACAGGGCGCACAGATACGCAGTATTTT. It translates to CASSSQTGRTDTQYF.